This is a list of T cell receptor beta chains from one sample in a study of T cell therapy after organ transplantation. No antigens are known for them. Assay: immunoSEQ multiplex PCR; the TCRdb copy retains only in-frame clones and omits some. This sample has more than 15,000 clones, with less than 90% found just once. Sequenced material: CD8+ T cells from blood, taken after autologous CMV-specific T cell therapy. All receptors come from a human patient who had received a solid organ transplant and had CMV disease. Some T cells here may be from the graft donor. CDR3s include the opening cysteine and the closing phenylalanine or tryptophan. The D gene is left open where the match is weak. Not every row has a clone size; where given, it reads once, few, many or a size class.

CDR3 length,V gene,D gene,J gene,clone size,CDR3 DNA,CDR3 protein
15,TRBV6-1,NA,TRBJ2-3,few,TGTGCCAGCAGTGAGGGGCGGGGTGTCACAGATACGCAGTATTTT,CASSEGRGVTDTQYF
14,TRBV5-6,NA,TRBJ2-4,NA,TGTGCCAGCAGCTTGGGTTCGGGAAAAAACATTCAGTACTTC,CASSLGSGKNIQYF
16,TRBV6-5,TRBD1,TRBJ1-1,NA,TGTGCCAGCAGTTACCGGGGACAGCGGGCGCGAACTGAAGCTTTCTTT,CASSYRGQRARTEAFF
13,TRBV27,NA,TRBJ1-1,NA,TGTGCCAGCAGTTTACCCCCGGCTTTCGAAGCTTTCTTT,CASSLPPAFEAFF
16,TRBV6-6,NA,TRBJ2-3,NA,TGTGCCAGCAGTTACTCAGTCCCACCAGGCCTGGATACGCAGTATTTT,CASSYSVPPGLDTQYF
15,TRBV4-1,TRBD2,TRBJ2-5,NA,TGCGCCAGCAGCCAGCCGGGACTAGCGGAAGAGACCCAGTACTTC,CASSQPGLAEETQYF
15,TRBV14,NA,TRBJ2-2,NA,TGTGCCAGCAGCCAAGGGCCTTATAACACCGGGGAGCTGTTTTTT,CASSQGPYNTGELFF
18,TRBV4-3,TRBD1,TRBJ1-3,NA,TGCGCCAGCAGCCCCTACTTGACAGGGTCGGAATCTGGAAACACCATATATTTT,CASSPYLTGSESGNTIYF
20,TRBV12-5,NA,TRBJ1-3,NA,TGTGCTAGTGGTCCTGGATTCGGGCAGGGGAAGGACCTCTCTGGAAACACCATATATTTT,CASGPGFGQGKDLSGNTIYF
16,TRBV12-5,NA,TRBJ2-2,NA,TGTGCTAGTGGTTTGTCCTCAGGGCAACGGGACGGGGAGCTGTTTTTT,CASGLSSGQRDGELFF
16,TRBV29-1,NA,TRBJ1-1,NA,TGCAGCGTTGGGCAAGGCAGGGGCCAAGTGGGGACTGAAGCTTTCTTT,CSVGQGRGQVGTEAFF
15,TRBV7-9,NA,TRBJ2-7,NA,TGTGCCAGCGACGATCTTGACAGTCACTCCTACGAGCAGTACTTC,CASDDLDSHSYEQYF
12,TRBV29-1,NA,TRBJ1-2,NA,TGCAGCGTTGACCCCTCCAACTATGGCTACACCTTC,CSVDPSNYGYTF
12,TRBV30,NA,TRBJ2-7,NA,TGTGCCTACCAGGACGTACGCCACGAGCAGTACTTC,CAYQDVRHEQYF
13,TRBV5-6,NA,TRBJ1-2,NA,TGTGCCAGCAGCTATAGCAGGGAGCATGGCTACACCTTC,CASSYSREHGYTF
16,TRBV4-3,NA,TRBJ1-4,NA,TGCGCCAGCAGCCAGGGATGGACAGCAACTAATGAAAAACTGTTTTTT,CASSQGWTATNEKLFF
15,TRBV6-5,TRBD2,TRBJ2-7,NA,TGTGCCAGCAGTTACGGGGGGGAAAATCTCTACGAGCAGTACTTC,CASSYGGENLYEQYF
16,TRBV5-6,NA,TRBJ2-1,NA,TGTGCCAGCAGCCCCCCAGGACTTTACTCCTACAATGAGCAGTTCTTC,CASSPPGLYSYNEQFF
11,TRBV20-1,NA,TRBJ2-7,NA,TGCAGTGCTAGAGAGGACTACGAGCAGTACTTC,CSAREDYEQYF
17,TRBV18,TRBD2,TRBJ2-3,NA,TGTGCCAGCTCACCACCAAGGGGACTAGCAAGCACAGATACGCAGTATTTT,CASSPPRGLASTDTQYF
14,TRBV5-5,TRBD1,TRBJ1-1,once,TGTGCCAGCAGCTTCCGACAGGGGAACACTGAAGCTTTCTTT,CASSFRQGNTEAFF
17,TRBV7-9,NA,TRBJ1-5,NA,TGTGCCAGCAGCTTAGAGGTGCTGGACGGGGGGGATCAGCCCCAGCATTTT,CASSLEVLDGGDQPQHF
18,TRBV5-6,TRBD2,TRBJ2-5,NA,TGTGCCAGCAGCTTGGGAGTAGCGGGGGGCCGCGAGCAAGAGACCCAGTACTTC,CASSLGVAGGREQETQYF
14,TRBV13,TRBD1,TRBJ2-7,NA,TGTGCCAGCAGCCCACGGACAGGCTACCACGAGCAGTACTTC,CASSPRTGYHEQYF
14,TRBV6-4,TRBD1,TRBJ2-3,NA,TGTGCCAGCAGTCCCAGGGGGAGCACAGATACGCAGTATTTT,CASSPRGSTDTQYF
13,TRBV7-9,NA,TRBJ1-5,NA,TGTGCCAGCAGCTCAGAGAGGGGCCAGCCCCAGCATTTT,CASSSERGQPQHF
15,TRBV27,NA,TRBJ2-3,NA,TGTGCCAGCAGTCCTTTGACAGGTGGCACAGATACGCAGTATTTT,CASSPLTGGTDTQYF
14,TRBV13,NA,TRBJ2-1,once,TGTGCCAGCAGCTTAGTTGGGGAGTACAATGAGCAGTTCTTC,CASSLVGEYNEQFF
16,TRBV6-5,NA,TRBJ2-7,NA,TGTGCCAGCAGTTACTCCCTCACCTATGGCGCGGACGAGCAGTACTTC,CASSYSLTYGADEQYF
18,TRBV27,TRBD2,TRBJ2-5,NA,TGTGCCAGCAGCCCCCGGACTAGCGGGGGGGGTATGCAAGAGACCCAGTACTTC,CASSPRTSGGGMQETQYF
15,TRBV11-2,TRBD2,TRBJ2-1,NA,TGTGCCAGCAGCTTAGAAGTAGCGGGGGGGCATGAGCAGTTCTTC,CASSLEVAGGHEQFF
14,TRBV27,NA,TRBJ1-5,NA,TGTGCCAGCAGCTGGGGGGCAGAGAATCAGCCCCAGCATTTT,CASSWGAENQPQHF
17,TRBV4-1,NA,TRBJ1-1,NA,TGCGCCAGCAGCCAACCCTCTGGACAGAAATTGAACACTGAAGCTTTCTTT,CASSQPSGQKLNTEAFF
15,TRBV27,TRBD1,TRBJ1-1,NA,TGTGCCAGCAGCTTTGGGGGACAGGTAATAACTGAAGCTTTCTTT,CASSFGGQVITEAFF
14,TRBV4-1,TRBD1,TRBJ1-1,NA,TGCGCCAGCCGACAGGGGATTGGGGACACTGAAGCTTTCTTT,CASRQGIGDTEAFF
17,TRBV14,TRBD2,TRBJ2-7,NA,TGTGCCAGCAGCCAAACTTCCGGGACTAGCGGATCCTACGAGCAGTACTTC,CASSQTSGTSGSYEQYF
12,TRBV6-5,NA,TRBJ2-2,NA,TGTGCCAGCAGAACTAACACCGGGGAGCTGTTTTTT,CASRTNTGELFF
18,TRBV9,NA,TRBJ2-5,NA,TGTGCCAGCAGCGTTTTTCGGGGGACTCCACCGGGAGAAGAGACCCAGTACTTC,CASSVFRGTPPGEETQYF
14,TRBV6-6,NA,TRBJ2-7,NA,TGTGCCAGCAGTTACTCTAGTGGCTCCTACGAGCAGTACTTC,CASSYSSGSYEQYF
16,TRBV19,NA,TRBJ2-1,NA,TGTGCCAGTAGTATAGGGGCAGCCGGGTCGTACAATGAGCAGTTCTTC,CASSIGAAGSYNEQFF
16,TRBV19,TRBD1,TRBJ2-7,once,TGTGCCAGTAGTCTCCAGGGGGTAAGCTTCTCCTACGAGCAGTACTTC,CASSLQGVSFSYEQYF
12,TRBV7-9,NA,TRBJ2-2,NA,TGTGCCGGAAGGGCCAACACCGGGGAGCTGTTTTTT,CAGRANTGELFF
15,TRBV5-1,TRBD2,TRBJ2-7,NA,TGCGCCAGCAGCCCGGGACTAGCGGTTGACTACGAGCAGTACTTC,CASSPGLAVDYEQYF
16,TRBV9,TRBD2,TRBJ2-6,NA,TGTGCCAGCAGCGCAGAAGGGGAGGGTGGGGCCAACGTCCTGACTTTC,CASSAEGEGGANVLTF
16,TRBV7-9,NA,TRBJ2-1,NA,TGTGCCAGCAGCTTAGGAACCCGACCGAGGGATAATGAGCAGTTCTTC,CASSLGTRPRDNEQFF
13,TRBV5-4,NA,TRBJ2-7,NA,TGTGCCAGCAGCTTGGAGCCCCTCTACGAGCAGTACTTC,CASSLEPLYEQYF
13,TRBV18,NA,TRBJ2-1,NA,TGTGCCAGCTCACCTGTTGTCGATATTGAGCAGTTCTTC,CASSPVVDIEQFF
14,TRBV19,NA,TRBJ1-2,NA,TGTGCCAGTACCCCCTATGATCGGGGGTATGGCTACACCTTC,CASTPYDRGYGYTF